This TCR beta chain appears in the sequencing data of a study of shared clonotypes between healthy human individuals. Assay used: immunoSEQ multiplex PCR; TCRdb lists only in-frame clones, some missing. The sample has around 2.5 million clones; over 85% are singletons. This CDR3 spans 15 amino acids. Trimming shortened V by 0 bases and J by 3 bases, and 9 bases separated the two germline ends. Germline V gives CDR1 MNHNS, CDR2 SASEGT. The V call is TRBV6-1, the J call TRBJ1-5; D is undetermined. The receptor's source is a man between 18 and 35 years old in good health. Some clones in this sample may be carry-over from other donors' samples. The sample taken for sequencing was naive CD4+ T cells from PBMCs. Stated subset: CD45RA+ positively selected. The CDR3 loop is CASSEAGQLNQPQHF. CDR3 nucleotides: TGTGCCAGCAGTGAAGCAGGCCAGCTCAATCAGCCCCAGCATTTT.